These T cell receptor beta chains were read from a single sample in a study of control samples from healthy donors and cancer patients. Method: immunoSEQ multiplex PCR; TCRdb's copy keeps in-frame clones and lacks some. The sample shows roughly 190,000 clones, 90% to 95% of them seen only once. Material: blood. The receptors were sampled from a man aged 25 to 40 in good health. Each CDR3 is given with its conserved first and last residue. A D gene is named only where the DNA matches it firmly. Size is omitted from some rows. Given values are once, few, many or a class for expanded clones.

CASSRENSNQPQHF	TGTGCCAGCAGTAGGGAGAATAGCAATCAGCCCCAGCATTTT	.	TRBV2	TRBJ1-5	.
CASSQEGHRRAVGYGYTF	TGTGCCAGCAGCCAAGAAGGTCATCGCAGGGCAGTAGGATATGGCTACACCTTC	.	TRBV3-1/TRBV3-2	TRBJ1-2	.
CASSPQAAGSPLHF	TGTGCCAGCAGCCCACAGGCCGCTGGTTCACCCCTCCACTTT	.	TRBV3-1/TRBV3-2	TRBJ1-6	.
CASSIGGGPQETQYF	TGTGCCAGTAGTATCGGGGGTGGGCCCCAAGAGACCCAGTACTTC	.	TRBV19	TRBJ2-5	.
CAWSLGGRTEAFF	TGTGCCTGGAGTCTGGGGGGGCGGACTGAAGCTTTCTTT	.	TRBV30	TRBJ1-1	.
CSASTPRTQYF	TGCAGTGCTAGTACCCCCCGTACGCAGTATTTT	.	TRBV20-1	TRBJ2-3	.
CASSLAGQGYEQYF	TGTGCCAGCAGCTTAGCGGGACAGGGCTACGAGCAGTACTTC	TRBD1	TRBV11-2	TRBJ2-7	.
CASSNSKSTEAFF	TGTGCCAGTAGTAACTCGAAGAGCACTGAAGCTTTCTTT	.	TRBV19	TRBJ1-1	.
CASSQDIAGETQYF	TGCGCCAGCAGCCAAGACATAGCGGGGGAGACCCAGTACTTC	TRBD2	TRBV4-1	TRBJ2-5	.
CASSLQGGPYEQYF	TGCGCCAGCAGCTTACAGGGAGGACCCTACGAGCAGTACTTC	.	TRBV5-1	TRBJ2-7	once
CASSKGQGTDTQYF	TGTGCCAGCAGTAAGGGACAGGGCACAGATACGCAGTATTTT	TRBD1	TRBV27	TRBJ2-3	.
CASSQNGAPEAFF	TGTGCCAGCAGTCAAAACGGGGCCCCTGAAGCTTTCTTT	.	TRBV27	TRBJ1-1	.
CASSSWEGARSGNTIYF	TGTGCCAGCAGCTCGTGGGAAGGGGCCCGCTCTGGAAACACCATATATTTT	.	TRBV5-5	TRBJ1-3	once
CSASRLDEADTQYF	TGCAGTGCTAGTCGCTTAGATGAGGCAGATACGCAGTATTTT	.	TRBV20-1	TRBJ2-3	.
CASSPRIWTSGGLEEQYF	TGTGCCAGTAGTCCCCGAATTTGGACTAGCGGGGGGTTAGAGGAGCAGTACTTC	TRBD2	TRBV19	TRBJ2-7	.
CARVTGPRGSYSNQPQHF	TGTGCCAGGGTCACTGGGCCGCGGGGGAGTTATAGCAATCAGCCCCAGCATTTT	.	TRBV19	TRBJ1-5	few
CASSYDRYSNQPQHF	TGTGCCAGCAGTTACGACAGATATAGCAATCAGCCCCAGCATTTT	.	TRBV6-5	TRBJ1-5	.
CASSSQRTNYGYTF	TGTGCCAGCAGTTCACAGAGAACTAACTATGGCTACACCTTC	.	TRBV27	TRBJ1-2	.
CASRYGGGGNYGYTF	TGTGCCAGTCGCTATGGGGGAGGCGGAAACTATGGCTACACCTTC	.	TRBV19	TRBJ1-2	.
CASSFEGNQPQHF	TGTGCCAGCAGTTTTGAGGGGAATCAGCCCCAGCATTTT	.	TRBV6-6	TRBJ1-5	once
CASSSPFPGQGNDRIYEQYF	TGTGCCAGCAGTTCCCCATTTCCGGGACAGGGTAATGATAGGATCTACGAGCAGTACTTC	TRBD1	TRBV6-2/TRBV6-3	TRBJ2-7	few
CASRETGMGNTIYF	TGTGCCAGCAGAGAGACAGGGATGGGAAACACCATATATTTT	TRBD1	TRBV5-6	TRBJ1-3	.
CASSSQGLGAPLHF	TGTGCCAGCAGTTCCCAAGGGTTAGGAGCACCCCTCCACTTT	.	TRBV6-2/TRBV6-3	TRBJ1-6	few
CASSPTANQPQHF	TGTGCCAGCAGTCCCACGGCTAATCAGCCCCAGCATTTT	.	TRBV27	TRBJ1-5	.
CASSSTSGNTIYF	TGTGCCAGCAGTTCCACCTCCGGAAACACCATATATTTT	.	TRBV12-3/TRBV12-4	TRBJ1-3	.
CASSPYWGENTEAFF	TGTGCCAGCAGTCCTTATTGGGGGGAAAACACTGAAGCTTTCTTT	.	TRBV2	TRBJ1-1	.
CASSIFGYANEKLFF	TGTGCCAGTAGTATCTTCGGTTACGCTAATGAAAAACTGTTTTTT	.	TRBV19	TRBJ1-4	once
CASSVKGQPHNYGYTF	TGTGCCAGCAGCGTAAAGGGACAGCCACATAACTATGGCTACACCTTC	TRBD1	TRBV5-6	TRBJ1-2	.
CASSVTSINEQFF	TGTGCCAGCAGCGTCACTAGCATCAATGAGCAGTTCTTC	.	TRBV9	TRBJ2-1	once
CASSQEEESNQPQHF	TGTGCCAGCAGCCAAGAGGAGGAAAGCAATCAGCCCCAGCATTTT	.	TRBV6-5	TRBJ1-5	.
CASSSYAGKDEAFF	TGTGCCAGCAGTTCGTATGCAGGGAAGGATGAAGCTTTCTTT	.	TRBV6-2/TRBV6-3	TRBJ1-1	.
CASSEHRDRGRGSPLHF	TGTGCCAGCAGCGAGCACCGGGACAGGGGTAGGGGTTCACCCCTCCACTTT	TRBD1	TRBV2	TRBJ1-6	.
CASSTTTYITGELFF	TGTGCCAGCAGTACGACCACGTATATCACCGGGGAGCTGTTTTTT	.	TRBV27	TRBJ2-2	.
CASSQELGANTGELFF	TGTGCCAGCAGCCAAGAGTTGGGAGCGAACACCGGGGAGCTGTTTTTT	.	TRBV14	TRBJ2-2	.
CASSMSGASYNEQFF	TGTGCCAGTAGTATGAGCGGGGCGTCCTACAATGAGCAGTTCTTC	TRBD2	TRBV19	TRBJ2-1	.
CAWSVGWQPQHF	TGTGCCTGGAGTGTAGGGTGGCAGCCCCAGCATTTT	.	TRBV30	TRBJ1-5	.
CASSPGTGLGEQYF	TGTGCCAGCAGCCCTGGGACAGGTTTGGGCGAGCAGTACTTC	TRBD1	TRBV7-9	TRBJ2-7	.
CSVSQQLQETQYF	TGCAGCGTCAGCCAACAGCTCCAAGAGACCCAGTACTTC	.	TRBV29-1	TRBJ2-5	few
CASSYSKGAKVYGYTF	TGTGCCAGCAGTTACTCGAAAGGGGCCAAAGTCTATGGCTACACCTTC	.	TRBV6-5	TRBJ1-2	.
CASSIASTGELFF	TGTGCCAGTAGTATAGCCAGTACCGGGGAGCTGTTTTTT	.	TRBV19	TRBJ2-2	.
CASSLSFFQPQHF	TGTGCCAGCAGTTTATCGTTTTTTCAGCCCCAGCATTTT	.	TRBV27	TRBJ1-5	.
CASSEVWTDPSYEQYF	TGTGCCAGCAGTGAAGTTTGGACAGACCCATCCTACGAGCAGTACTTC	.	TRBV6-1	TRBJ2-7	once